This T cell receptor (beta chain) was observed in a study of blood T cells in healthy people across ages. Together with a sample-barcoded 5' primer, a J-beta primer mix was included in a second PCR lasting about 6 to 12 cycles. From the 5' RACE reads, TCRdb called clonotypes with MiXCR, one entry per CDR3 protein. The sample shows roughly 2 million distinct CDR3 sequences, roughly 50% of them seen only once. Germline V gene lookup returns CDR1 MDHEN and CDR2 SYDVKM. Between the trimmed V and J ends, which lost 7 bases and 4 bases, there was a span of 20 bases. CDR3 size: 16 residues. The clonotype originates from a middle-aged woman in good health. The chain links TRBV28 to TRBJ2-4; tentatively, D is TRBD2 (6 bases). Sequencing was performed on blood. CDR3 amino acids: CASNRPGGQGKNIQYF. Here the CDR3 DNA reads TGTGCCAGCAATCGTCCCGGAGGGCAAGGAAAAAACATTCAGTACTTC.